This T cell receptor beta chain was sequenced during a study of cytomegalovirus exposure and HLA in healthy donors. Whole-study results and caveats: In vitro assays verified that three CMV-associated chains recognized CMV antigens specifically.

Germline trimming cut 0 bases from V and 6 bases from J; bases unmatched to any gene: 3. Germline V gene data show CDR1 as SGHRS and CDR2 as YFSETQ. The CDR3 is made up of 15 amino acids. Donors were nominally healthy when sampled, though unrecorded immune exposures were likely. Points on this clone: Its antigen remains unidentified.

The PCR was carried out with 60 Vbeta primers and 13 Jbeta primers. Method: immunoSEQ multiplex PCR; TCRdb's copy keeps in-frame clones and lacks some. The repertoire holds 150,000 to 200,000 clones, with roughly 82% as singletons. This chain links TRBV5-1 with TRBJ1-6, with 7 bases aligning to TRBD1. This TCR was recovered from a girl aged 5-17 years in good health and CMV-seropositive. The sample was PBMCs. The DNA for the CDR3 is TGCGCCAGCAGCTTGGGGACAGGAGCTAATTCACCCCTCCACTTT. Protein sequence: CASSLGTGANSPLHF.